The 18 T cell receptor beta chains in this list originate from one sample, sequenced in a study of cytomegalovirus exposure and HLA in healthy donors. Profiling relied on immunoSEQ multiplex PCR, and the TCRdb table lists in-frame clones only, not all of them. The repertoire has some 350,000 clones, 87% of them found once; the top ten carry approximately 1%. The sequenced sample was PBMCs. Receptors originate from a woman between 25 and 40 years old in good health and CMV-seropositive.

The chain links TRBV6-5 to TRBJ1-2, with D unclear. This CDR3 comprises 12 residues. Germline values: CDR1 MNHEY, CDR2 SVGAGI. The V end lost 5 bases, the J end lost 4 bases, and 8 bases lay between the germline ends. CDR3 in amino acids: CASSPGLYGYTF. The CDR3 DNA sequence: TGTGCCAGCAGTCCGGGTCTCTATGGCTACACCTTC.

The V call is TRBV2, the J call TRBJ1-1; D not resolved. The CDR3 has 14 amino acids. Germline lookup yields CDR1 SNHLY and CDR2 FYNNEI. The V end lost 6 bases, the J end lost 0 bases, and 11 bases lay between the germline ends. The CDR3 region has the DNA TGTGCCAGCAGCGCCGAGCTCATGAACACTGAAGCTTTCTTT. Amino acids: CASSAELMNTEAFF.

The gene calls are TRBV2 and TRBJ2-6, with D unresolved. This CDR3 region has 15 residues. CDR1 and CDR2 from the germline V gene are SNHLY and FYNNEI. V lost 7 bases and J 0 bases, leaving 10 bases between the germline ends. CDR3 residues: CASKDRNSGANVLTF. CDR3 bases: TGTGCCAGCAAGGACCGAAACTCTGGGGCCAACGTCCTGACTTTC.

CDR3 region: CASSLWSNTGELFF. In DNA, the CDR3 is TGTGCCAGCAGCTTGTGGTCGAACACCGGGGAGCTGTTTTTT. The chain links TRBV5-6 to TRBJ2-2, with D unclear. The CDR3 runs to 14 residues. The germline V gene has CDR1 SGHDT and CDR2 YYEEEE. V lost 1 base and J 0 bases, leaving 4 bases between the germline ends.

The CDR3 DNA sequence: TGTGCCAGCAGCTTAGGTCCTTCCCCTAACAATGAGCAGTTCTTC. It codes for CASSLGPSPNNEQFF. V is TRBV7-6 and J is TRBJ2-1; D is uncertain. The CDR3 runs 15 residues. CDR1 is SGHVS and CDR2 is FNYEAQ in the germline V gene. Trimming left V 1 base short and J 5 bases short, with 12 bases between. Full variable domain (remainder filled in from reference TRBV7-6 and TRBJ2-1): GAGVSQSPRYKVTKRGQDVALRCDPISGHVSLYWYRQALGQGPEFLTYFNYEAQQDKSGLPNDRFSAERPEGSISTLTIQRTEQRDSAMYRCASSLGPSPNNEQFFGPGTRLTVL.

This chain connects TRBV2 to TRBJ1-1; 7 nucleotides align to TRBD1. CDR3 length equals 17 residues. Per germline, CDR1 SNHLY and CDR2 FYNNEI. V shed 2 bases, J shed 1 base, and the junction held 10 bases outside the gene matches. The CDR3 protein is CASSEIGKGAANTEAFF. For the CDR3, the DNA is TGTGCCAGCAGTGAAATAGGAAAGGGGGCTGCGAACACTGAAGCTTTCTTT.

This clone came up a few times. V is TRBV6-4 and J is TRBJ2-1; the match to TRBD2 covers 8 bases. V was pared by 2 bases and J by 6 bases, with 6 bases of the junction left unmatched. The CDR3 is made up of 15 amino acids. Germline V lookup: CDR1 MRHNA, CDR2 SNTAGT. The CDR3 reads CASSDEPGGPNEQFF. CDR3 sequence (DNA): TGTGCCAGCAGTGACGAACCGGGGGGGCCCAATGAGCAGTTCTTC.

The chain employs TRBV4-1 and TRBJ2-7; a possible D gene is TRBD1 (6 bases). The CDR3 runs 13 residues. From germline, CDR1 is MGHRA and CDR2 YSYEKL. V gave up 3 bases and J gave up 7 bases, with 13 bases separating them. CDR3 residues: CASSQAKGTEQYF. CDR3 in DNA: TGCGCCAGCAGCCAGGCGAAAGGGACAGAGCAGTACTTC.

The rearrangement joins TRBV30 to TRBJ2-1, with 9 bases aligning to TRBD2. This CDR3 has 14 residues. The J segment lost 4 bases and the V segment lost 4 bases, leaving 5 bases of the junction unmatched. CDR1 is GTSNPN, CDR2 SVGIG, per germline (reference sequence). In DNA, the CDR3 is TGTGCCTGGAAGCTAGCGGGACCGTACAATGAGCAGTTCTTC. Translating gives CAWKLAGPYNEQFF.

This clone was seen only once. The gene calls are TRBV7-6 and TRBJ2-7; 12 bases line up with TRBD2. The V gene end was trimmed by 5 bases and the J gene end by 2 bases; junction bases not matched to a gene: 10. Germline CDR1 is SGHVS and CDR2 is FNYEAQ. This CDR3 is 17 amino acids long. The CDR3 region is CASSHGGLAGSTYEQYF. Written as DNA, the CDR3 is TGTGCCAGCAGCCACGGGGGACTAGCGGGTTCAACCTACGAGCAGTACTTC.

CDR3 DNA: TGTGCCAGCAGCCCCGGGACTAGCAGCGGTGAGCAGTTCTTC. It translates to CASSPGTSSGEQFF. The V and J genes are TRBV7-7 and TRBJ2-1; TRBD2 aligns across 9 bases. The germline CDR1 and CDR2 sequences are SSHAT and FNYEAQ (reference sequence). J lost 9 bases, V lost 5 bases, and 8 bases had no gene match. The CDR3 has 14 amino acids.

The chain links TRBV6-5 to TRBJ2-7; 10 bases are a match to TRBD2. The V gene end was trimmed by 6 bases and the J gene end by 2 bases; junction bases not matched to a gene: 1. The CDR3 totals 13 residues. The germline V gene has CDR1 MNHEY and CDR2 SVGAGI. The CDR3 sequence is CASSLAGAYEQYF. DNA for the CDR3: TGTGCCAGCAGCCTAGCGGGAGCCTACGAGCAGTACTTC.

V and J are TRBV7-9 and TRBJ2-7, with D perhaps given as TRBD1 or TRBD2 (5 bases each). This CDR3 has 15 amino acids. The V and J ends lost 3 bases and 3 bases respectively, with 15 bases between them. Germline V gene data show CDR1 as SEHNR and CDR2 as FQNEAQ (reference sequence). DNA for the CDR3: TGTGCCAGCAGCTTGGTCAGTCAGAGGGGCTACGAGCAGTACTTC. Translating it yields CASSLVSQRGYEQYF.

The chain links TRBV28 to TRBJ2-7; no clear D. V gave up 5 bases and J gave up 3 bases, with 14 bases separating them. This CDR3 comprises 14 residues. In germline, CDR1 is MDHEN, CDR2 SYDVKM. CDR3 nucleotides: TGTGCCAGCAGTGCCATCGACGGTGACTACGAGCAGTACTTC. Its protein product is CASSAIDGDYEQYF.

The genes are TRBV29-1 and TRBJ1-1; D call uncertain. Germline values: CDR1 SQVTM, CDR2 ANQGSEA. The V end was cut by 4 bases, the J end by 4 bases, with 10 bases between. The CDR3 runs to 12 residues. CDR3 protein: CSVVVGSTEAFF. CDR3 DNA sequence: TGCAGCGTTGTTGTAGGGAGCACTGAAGCTTTCTTT.

The chain has TRBV4-3 and TRBJ1-1; D is uncertain. The CDR3 is 16 amino acids. Germline CDR1 is LGHNA and CDR2 is YSLEER. Trimming stripped 0 bases from V and 2 bases from J, with 13 bases between. CDR3 amino acids: CASSQDSAGINTEAFF. In nucleotides, the CDR3 is TGCGCCAGCAGCCAAGATAGTGCCGGGATAAACACTGAAGCTTTCTTT.

The chain couples TRBV9 to TRBJ2-1; 7 positions agree with TRBD2. This CDR3 has 13 amino acids. CDR1 is SGDLS and CDR2 is YYNGEE in the germline V gene. The V segment lost 4 bases and the J segment 11 bases; nucleotides outside the gene matches: 9. CDR3 in DNA: TGTGCCAGCAGCAAAACCCAGCGGGACCAGCAGTTCTTC. This gives the protein CASSKTQRDQQFF. Combining the CDR3 with reference TRBV9 and TRBJ2-1 gives the whole variable domain DSGVTQTPKHLITATGQRVTLRCSPRSGDLSVYWYQQSLDQGLQFLIQYYNGEERAKGNILERFSAQQFPDLHSELNLSSLELGDSALYFCASSKTQRDQQFFGPGTRLTVL.

The rearrangement joins TRBV19 to TRBJ2-1; D unclear. This CDR3 contains 12 residues. The germline V gene has CDR1 LNHDA and CDR2 SQIVND (reference sequence). V was trimmed by 10 bases and J by 4 bases, leaving 11 bases between them. The CDR3 protein is CAIAGVYNEQFF. As DNA, the CDR3 is TGTGCCATAGCCGGCGTGTACAATGAGCAGTTCTTC. Full variable domain (remainder filled in from reference TRBV19 and TRBJ2-1): DGGITQSPKYLFRKEGQNVTLSCEQNLNHDAMYWYRQDPGQGLRLIYYSQIVNDFQKGDIAEGYSVSREKKESFPLTVTSAQKNPTAFYLCAIAGVYNEQFFGPGTRLTVL.